The clone carrying this T cell receptor beta chain was seen more than once but under ten times. The antigen is undetermined. This sample was included in a study of cytomegalovirus exposure and HLA in healthy donors. Overall study results and limits: TCR beta V- and J-gene trimming was later associated with a missense DCLRE1C variant. Investigators reported more than 150 TCR beta chains as tied to cytomegalovirus.

The CDR3 is made up of 13 amino acids. Trimming shortened V by 4 bases and J by 3 bases, and 7 bases separated the two germline ends. Per germline, CDR1 MGHRA and CDR2 YSYEKL. Primers: 60 Vbeta forward and 13 Jbeta reverse. Assay: immunoSEQ multiplex PCR; the TCRdb copy retains only in-frame clones and omits some. In the table there are about 120,000 clones, approximately 80% of which are singletons. The rearrangement uses TRBV4-1 and TRBJ1-5; D is unresolved. Sequencing used PBMCs. This receptor was identified in a human donor in good health. The CDR3 loop reads CASSPLVNQPQHF. For the CDR3, the DNA is TGCGCCAGCAGCCCTCTAGTCAATCAGCCCCAGCATTTT.